These 11 T cell receptor beta chains came from one sample sequenced in a study of T cells in narcolepsy. The table came from immunoSEQ multiplex PCR; TCRdb's copy has only in-frame clones and leaves some out. The repertoire consists of approximately 30,000 clones, with around 82% occurring once and the leading ten covering approximately 1.1%. The source material was CD45RA- memory CD4+ T cells from PBMCs. These receptors were taken from a human donor with narcolepsy.

The chain links TRBV5-1 to TRBJ2-3; 9 bases fit TRBD1. CDR3 size: 15 residues. V was pared by 7 bases and J by 3 bases, with 9 bases of the junction left unmatched. Germline CDR1 SGHRS, CDR2 YFSETQ. The CDR3 region has the DNA TGCGCCAGCGCAAGGACAGGGGACGTGACAGATACGCAGTATTTT. Translated: CASARTGDVTDTQYF.

The chain links TRBV7-3 to TRBJ2-3, with 9 positions matching TRBD2. V was clipped by 3 bases and J by 3 bases; unmatched bases: 4. The CDR3 runs 15 residues. Germline V gene sequence: CDR1 SGHTA, CDR2 FQGTGA. CDR3 bases: TGTGCCAGCAGCTTTAGCGGGAGTGAGACAGATACGCAGTATTTT. This encodes CASSFSGSETDTQYF.

This clone was counted a single time. The V call is TRBV18, the J call TRBJ2-3; 11 nucleotides align to TRBD2. Germline CDR1 is KGHSH and CDR2 is LQKENI. V trimming: 6 bases; J trimming: 2 bases; junction bases outside the gene matches: 7. There are 16 residues in the CDR3. This CDR3 reads CASSRRLAGNTDTQYF. In DNA form, the CDR3 reads TGTGCCAGCTCCCGAAGACTAGCGGGGAACACAGATACGCAGTATTTT.

The chain uses TRBV6-5 and TRBJ2-3; 8 nucleotides agree with TRBD2. The J segment lost 13 bases and the V segment lost 5 bases, leaving 5 bases of the junction unmatched. Per germline, CDR1 MNHEY and CDR2 SVGAGI. CDR3 size: 11 residues. CDR3 in DNA: TGTGCCAGCAGTCCCGGGACTAGTGAGTATTTT. Amino acids: CASSPGTSEYF.

This chain links TRBV6-5 with TRBJ2-7; tentative D call: TRBD1 (6 bases). Germline-derived CDR1 and CDR2 are MNHEY and SVGAGI. The CDR3 loop spans 14 amino acids. V shed 5 bases and J shed 5 bases, with 16 bases lying between them. In nucleotides, the CDR3 is TGTGCCAGCAGTCGAACTACAGGGCTCCACGAGCAGTACTTC. This codes for CASSRTTGLHEQYF.

This clone was recorded once. The gene calls are TRBV15 and TRBJ2-7, with no clear D. The germline gives CDR1 LNHNV, CDR2 YYDKDF (reference sequence). There are 14 residues in the CDR3. Trimming pared 5 bases from V and 3 bases from J, leaving 14 bases between. As DNA, the CDR3 is TGTGCCACCAGCCGGCCCGACAAGCACTACGAGCAGTACTTC. This sequence encodes CATSRPDKHYEQYF.

The chain links TRBV5-1 to TRBJ2-1; 11 bases align to TRBD2. The ends lost 0 bases at V and 8 bases at J; junction bases unmatched: 4. This CDR3 is 15 amino acids long. Germline CDR1 reads SGHRS; CDR2 reads YFSETQ. The CDR3 protein is CASSLASGGTDEQFF. Here the CDR3 DNA reads TGCGCCAGCAGCTTGGCTAGCGGGGGGACGGATGAGCAGTTCTTC.

V usage is TRBV5-4 and J usage is TRBJ2-1; 9 bases align to TRBD2. CDR3 length equals 15 residues. Germline values: CDR1 SGHNT, CDR2 YYREEE (reference sequence). The V gene end was trimmed by 6 bases and the J gene end by 5 bases; junction bases not matched to a gene: 9. CDR3 DNA: TGTGCCAGCACCCAGGGGCGGGGGGGACACAATGAGCAGTTCTTC. This gives the protein CASTQGRGGHNEQFF.

V usage is TRBV7-8 and J usage is TRBJ2-7; TRBD1 matches at 8 bases. Germline V gene lookup returns CDR1 SGHVS and CDR2 FQNEAQ. The CDR3 has 13 residues. V was pared by 7 bases and J by 2 bases, with 4 bases of the junction left unmatched. The CDR3 DNA reads as TGTGCCAGCAACCGGGACAGGACCTACGAGCAGTACTTC. This encodes CASNRDRTYEQYF.

The gene calls are TRBV5-1 and TRBJ1-1; TRBD1 might be the D (6 bases). From germline, CDR1 is SGHRS and CDR2 YFSETQ. CDR3 length: 19 amino acids. The germline V and J ends were trimmed by 3 bases and 12 bases, with 36 bases remaining between them. The CDR3 is CASSSGTKIQTPEVWKSFF. The CDR3 region has the DNA TGCGCCAGCAGCTCCGGGACAAAGATCCAAACGCCGGAAGTTTGGAAGTCTTTCTTT.

The rearrangement joins TRBV18 to TRBJ2-1; 7 bases are a match to TRBD1. CDR3 length: 15 residues. V dropped 5 bases and J dropped 4; count of bases not matched to a gene: 8. CDR1 is KGHSH and CDR2 is LQKENI in the germline V gene. The CDR3 nucleotides are TGTGCCAGCTCAGGACGACAGGGACAATACAATGAGCAGTTCTTC. Its translation is CASSGRQGQYNEQFF.